The 7 T cell receptor beta chains in this list originate from one sample, sequenced in a study of T-cell reconstitution after alpha-beta-depleted transplantation in children. Molecular barcoding with unique molecular identifiers was used for the TCRbeta library. TCRdb recomputed calls from the PCR reads with MiXCR, one row per CDR3 protein. The sample includes 250,000 to 350,000 distinct CDR3 sequences, more than 8% of them seen just once. The material sequenced was PBMCs from the stem cell graft donor, taken from the stem cell graft. The receptors originated from a human donor who donated a stem cell graft to a child with SCID.

This clonotype came up many times. This sequence may be a read error, since a much larger clone differs from it by one base. The chain couples TRBV20-1 to TRBJ2-5, with TRBD1 as a possible D gene (7 bases). Germline values: CDR1 DFQATT, CDR2 SNEGSKA (reference sequence). The CDR3 is 13 residues long. CDR3 loop: CSADRVSGETRYF. The CDR3 nucleotides are TGCAGTGCCGACAGGGTATCGGGAGAGACCCGGTACTTC.

V is TRBV11-2 and J is TRBJ1-3; D ambiguous. The CDR3 length is 11 residues. Germline assignment: CDR1 SGHAT and CDR2 FQNNGV. CDR3 region: CAAGSGNTIYF. The CDR3 nucleotides read TGTGCGGCGGGGAGTGGAAACACCATATATTTT.

This clonotype was counted a few times. DNA for the CDR3: TGTGCCACCACCCCCCCTGACAGTGGCTACACCTTC. Amino acids: CATTPPDSGYTF. The chain employs TRBV12-3 or TRBV12-4 and TRBJ1-2; a possible D gene is TRBD1 (5 bases). This CDR3 spans 12 amino acids. V lost 10 bases, J lost 7 bases, and 16 bases lay in between.

This clonotype was seen ten or more times. The rearrangement uses TRBV6-5 and TRBJ1-2; D unresolved. The V end lost 8 bases, the J end lost 8 bases, and 12 bases lay between the germline ends. This CDR3 has 11 amino acids. From germline, CDR1 is MNHEY and CDR2 SVGAGI. As DNA, the CDR3 is TGTGCCAGCCGCTCTACCAGAGGCTACACCTTC. It translates to CASRSTRGYTF.

The V gene is TRBV6-1, the J gene TRBJ2-2; 8 bases align to TRBD1. The CDR3 runs to 17 residues. From germline, CDR1 is MNHNS and CDR2 SASEGT. Trimming removed 7 bases from V and 1 base from J; junction bases left unmatched: 11. Here the CDR3 DNA reads TGTGCCAGCACTCTCGGTGTGGGGACAGGGAACACCGGGGAGCTGTTTTTT. Amino acids: CASTLGVGTGNTGELFF.

The chain has TRBV4-1 and TRBJ2-1, with D perhaps matching TRBD2 (5 bases). The CDR3 extends over 16 amino acids. V was clipped by 0 bases and J by 0 bases, with 9 bases between them. In germline, CDR1 is MGHRA, CDR2 YSYEKL. This chain's CDR3 is CASSQDPGNSYNEQFF. As DNA, the CDR3 is TGCGCCAGCAGCCAAGATCCGGGAAACTCCTACAATGAGCAGTTCTTC.

V gene TRBV6-2 or TRBV6-3 combines with J gene TRBJ2-7; D unclear. The V and J ends lost 6 bases and 1 base respectively, with 16 bases between them. The CDR3 sequence is 15 residues long. CDR1 and CDR2 (germline): MNHEY, SVGEGT. The CDR3 region has the DNA TGTGCCAGCAGCTCCCCGGTAGGGTTTTCCTACGAGCAGTACTTC. As protein: CASSSPVGFSYEQYF.